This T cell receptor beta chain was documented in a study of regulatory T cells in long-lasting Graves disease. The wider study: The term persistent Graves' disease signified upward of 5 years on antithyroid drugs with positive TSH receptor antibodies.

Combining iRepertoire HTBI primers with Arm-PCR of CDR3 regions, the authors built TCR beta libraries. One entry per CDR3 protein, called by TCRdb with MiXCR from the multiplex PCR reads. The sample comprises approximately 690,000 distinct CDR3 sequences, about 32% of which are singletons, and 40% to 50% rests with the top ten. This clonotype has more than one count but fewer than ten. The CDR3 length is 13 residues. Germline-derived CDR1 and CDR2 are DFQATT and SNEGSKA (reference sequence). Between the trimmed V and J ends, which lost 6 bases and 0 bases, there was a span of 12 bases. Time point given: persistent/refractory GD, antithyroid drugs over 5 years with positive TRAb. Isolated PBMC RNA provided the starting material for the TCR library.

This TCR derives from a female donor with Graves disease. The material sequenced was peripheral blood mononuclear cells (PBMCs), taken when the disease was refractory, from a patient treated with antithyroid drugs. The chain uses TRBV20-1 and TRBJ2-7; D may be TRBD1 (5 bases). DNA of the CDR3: TGCAGTGCCAGATCAGGGTACTCCTACGAGCAGTACTTC. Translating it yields CSARSGYSYEQYF.